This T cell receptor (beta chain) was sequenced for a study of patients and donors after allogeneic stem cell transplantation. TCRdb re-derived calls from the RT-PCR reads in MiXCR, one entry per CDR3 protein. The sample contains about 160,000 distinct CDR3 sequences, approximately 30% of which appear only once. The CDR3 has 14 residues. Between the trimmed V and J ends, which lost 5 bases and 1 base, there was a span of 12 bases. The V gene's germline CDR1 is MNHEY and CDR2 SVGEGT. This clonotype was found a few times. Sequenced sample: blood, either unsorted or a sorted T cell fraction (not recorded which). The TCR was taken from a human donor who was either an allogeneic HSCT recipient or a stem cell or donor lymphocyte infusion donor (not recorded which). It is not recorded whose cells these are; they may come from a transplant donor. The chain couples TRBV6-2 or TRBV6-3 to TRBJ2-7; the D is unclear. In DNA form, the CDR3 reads TGTGCCAGCAGTACCGGGCGGATTTCCTACGAGCAGTACTTC. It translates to CASSTGRISYEQYF.